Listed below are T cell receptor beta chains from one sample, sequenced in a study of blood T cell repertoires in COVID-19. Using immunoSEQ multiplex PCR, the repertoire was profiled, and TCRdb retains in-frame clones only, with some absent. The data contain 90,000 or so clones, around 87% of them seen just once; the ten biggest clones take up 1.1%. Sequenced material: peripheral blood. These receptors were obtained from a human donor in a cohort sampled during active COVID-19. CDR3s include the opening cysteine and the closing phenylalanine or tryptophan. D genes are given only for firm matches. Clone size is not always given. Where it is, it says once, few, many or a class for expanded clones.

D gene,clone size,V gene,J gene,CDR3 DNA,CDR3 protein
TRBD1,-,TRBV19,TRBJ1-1,TGTGCCAGTAGTATATACGGGTACGAGAAGGGGGCGGTCGCTGAAGCTTTCTTT,CASSIYGYEKGAVAEAFF
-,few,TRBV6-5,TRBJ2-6,TGTGCCATCCGGGACTCTGGGGCCAACGTCCTGACTTTC,CAIRDSGANVLTF
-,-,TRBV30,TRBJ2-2,TGTGCCTGGAGTCCCGGGACAACCGGGGAGCTGTTTTTT,CAWSPGTTGELFF
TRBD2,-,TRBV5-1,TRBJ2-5,TGCGCCAGCAGCTTGGGACTAGCGGGAGTTCAAGAGACCCAGTACTTC,CASSLGLAGVQETQYF
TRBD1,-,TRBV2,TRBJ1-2,TGTGCCAGCAGCCTTGACAGGGCCGAAGCTAACTATGGCTACACCTTC,CASSLDRAEANYGYTF
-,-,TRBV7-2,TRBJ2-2,TGTGCCAGCAGCTTAGGTAGTCAGGGGTTGACCGGGGAGCTGTTTTTT,CASSLGSQGLTGELFF
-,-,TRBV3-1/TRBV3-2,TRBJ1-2,TGTGCCAGCAGCCAAGATTTGGAAGGGGTGGGAGGTTATTATGGCTACACCTTC,CASSQDLEGVGGYYGYTF
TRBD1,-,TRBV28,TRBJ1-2,TGTGCCAGTGTTGGGGGGACAGAAGATCCTAATAACTATGGCTACACCTTC,CASVGGTEDPNNYGYTF
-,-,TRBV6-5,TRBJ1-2,TGTGCCAGCAGTCCCGCGGGGGGTGTAAACTATGGCTACACCTTC,CASSPAGGVNYGYTF
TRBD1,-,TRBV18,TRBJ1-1,TGTGCCAGCTCACCACCGGGACAGGGAGTAGGGACTGAAGCTTTCTTT,CASSPPGQGVGTEAFF
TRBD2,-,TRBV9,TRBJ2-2,TGTGCCAGCAGCGGGAGGCCGGGACAGGGACTAGCGGTGAACACCGGGGAGCTGTTTTTT,CASSGRPGQGLAVNTGELFF
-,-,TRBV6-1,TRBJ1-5,TGTGCCAGCAGTGAAGATTACAATCAGCCCCAGCATTTT,CASSEDYNQPQHF
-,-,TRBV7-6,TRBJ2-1,TGTGCCAGCAGCCGGGGAGGTAGCGTTTACAATGAGCAGTTCTTC,CASSRGGSVYNEQFF
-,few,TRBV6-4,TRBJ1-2,TGTGCCAGCAGTGACGGGCCTCTCTATGGCTACACCTTC,CASSDGPLYGYTF
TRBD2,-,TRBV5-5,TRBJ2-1,TGTGCCAGCAGCCCTACCCTAGCGGTCCCTGGGGGTGAGCAGTTCTTC,CASSPTLAVPGGEQFF
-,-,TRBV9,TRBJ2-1,TGTGCCAGCAGCGCCGACACATCCCACCTAAATGAGCAGTTCTTC,CASSADTSHLNEQFF
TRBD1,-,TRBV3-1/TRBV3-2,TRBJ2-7,TGTGCCAGCGGCCGGACAGGAAACTACGAGCAGTACTTC,CASGRTGNYEQYF
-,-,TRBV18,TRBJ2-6,TGTGCCAGCTCACCAGTCTTAATGCGGAGGGCTGATGGGGCCAACGTCCTGACTTTC,CASSPVLMRRADGANVLTF
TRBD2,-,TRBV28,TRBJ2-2,TGTGCCAGCACCCCGAGGGCGGGAGGGGCCGGGGAGCTGTTTTTT,CASTPRAGGAGELFF
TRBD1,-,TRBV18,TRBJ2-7,TGTGCCAGCTCACCGGACAGGGCACTCTACGAGCAGTACTTC,CASSPDRALYEQYF
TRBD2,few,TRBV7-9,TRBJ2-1,TGTGCCAGCAGCCCTGCGACGGGGACTACCTACAATGAGCAGTTCTTC,CASSPATGTTYNEQFF
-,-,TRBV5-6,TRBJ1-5,TGTGCCAGCAGACGCCAGGGGAATAGCAATCAGCCCCAGCATTTT,CASRRQGNSNQPQHF
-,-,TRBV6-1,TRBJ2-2,TGTGCCAGCAGTGAAGCGTTAAACACCGGGGAGCTGTTTTTT,CASSEALNTGELFF
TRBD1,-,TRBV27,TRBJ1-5,TGTGCCAGCAGTCCGAGACAGGGGCGCAATCAGCCCCAGCATTTT,CASSPRQGRNQPQHF
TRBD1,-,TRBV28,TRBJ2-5,TGTGCCAGCAGTTTCCCTAGGACTGAGGGGGCCTTTGTAGAGACCCAGTACTTC,CASSFPRTEGAFVETQYF
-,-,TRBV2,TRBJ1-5,TGTGCCAGCAGTTCAGAGGGAAATAGCAATCAGCCCCAGCATTTT,CASSSEGNSNQPQHF
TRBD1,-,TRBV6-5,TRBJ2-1,TGTGCCAGCATGGGGACAGTCAATGAGCAGTTCTTC,CASMGTVNEQFF
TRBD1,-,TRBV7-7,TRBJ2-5,TGTGCCAGCAGCATGGCGACAGGGGGCCAAGAGACCCAGTACTTC,CASSMATGGQETQYF
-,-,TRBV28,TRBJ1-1,TGTGCCAGCAGCAGTGGACAGCTGAACACTGAAGCTTTCTTT,CASSSGQLNTEAFF
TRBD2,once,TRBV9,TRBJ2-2,TGTGCCAGCAGCGCGTATCGACTAGCGGGAGGCGCCGGGGAGCTGTTTTTT,CASSAYRLAGGAGELFF
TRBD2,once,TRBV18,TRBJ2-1,TGTGCCAGCTCTCCTAGACTAGCCAGGTTGTCCTACAATGAGCAGTTCTTC,CASSPRLARLSYNEQFF
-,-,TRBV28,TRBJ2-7,TGTGCCAGCACCTCACGGTGGGCAGCTTCTCTCGAGCAGTACTTC,CASTSRWAASLEQYF
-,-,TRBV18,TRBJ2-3,TGTGCCAGCTCACCAACAGGTCTCACAGATACGCAGTATTTT,CASSPTGLTDTQYF
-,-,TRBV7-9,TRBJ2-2,TGTGCCAGCAGCTTGGCAGGGGTTAGGACCGGGGAGCTGTTTTTT,CASSLAGVRTGELFF
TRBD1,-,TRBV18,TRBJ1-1,TGTGCCAGCTCACCCACCACCGGACAGGCTGAAGCTTTCTTT,CASSPTTGQAEAFF
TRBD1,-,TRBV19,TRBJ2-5,TGTGCCAGTAGTGTGGGACAGGGGGGTCGTGAGACCCAGTACTTC,CASSVGQGGRETQYF
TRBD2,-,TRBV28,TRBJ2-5,TGTGCCAGCAGTTCCCAGGAGGCGGGAGGGGTGACCCAGTACTTC,CASSSQEAGGVTQYF
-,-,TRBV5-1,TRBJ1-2,TGCGCCAGCAGCCGCACAGATCCTCAAGGCTACACCTTC,CASSRTDPQGYTF
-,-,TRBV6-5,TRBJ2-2,TGTGCCAGCAGCCCGGACTTTGCGAACACCGGGGAGCTGTTTTTT,CASSPDFANTGELFF
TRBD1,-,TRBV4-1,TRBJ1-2,TGCGCCAGCAGCCCAGGGGGCCATGGCTACACCTTC,CASSPGGHGYTF
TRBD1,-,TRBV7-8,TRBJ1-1,TGTGCCAGCAGCTTTGGACAGGGGAGGACTGAAGCTTTCTTT,CASSFGQGRTEAFF
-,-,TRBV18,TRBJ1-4,TGTGCCAGCTCACCACAAGGGGGTCAGGAAAAACTGTTTTTT,CASSPQGGQEKLFF
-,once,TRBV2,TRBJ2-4,TGTGCCAGCAGCCTATACCAGGGGCCCCCTGCCAAAAACATTCAGTACTTC,CASSLYQGPPAKNIQYF
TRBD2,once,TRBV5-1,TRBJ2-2,TGCGCCAGCAGCTCCCCGCCAGCGGGAGGGTTCAGGAACACCGGGGAGCTGTTTTTT,CASSSPPAGGFRNTGELFF
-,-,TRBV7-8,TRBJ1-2,TGTGCCAGCAGCTTAGCCCCAGGCTCTAACTATGGCTACACCTTC,CASSLAPGSNYGYTF
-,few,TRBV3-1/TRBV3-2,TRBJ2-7,TGTGCCAGCAGCCAAAACCCGGGAGAAGCCTTCGAGCAGTACTTC,CASSQNPGEAFEQYF
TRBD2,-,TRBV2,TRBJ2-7,TGTGCCAGCAGTGAATGGGGAGCGGGAGGTTACTACGAGCAGTACTTC,CASSEWGAGGYYEQYF
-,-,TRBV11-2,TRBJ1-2,TGTGCCAGCAGCTTAGATGGGCGCCCGGGGGGTGCCCATGGCTACACCTTC,CASSLDGRPGGAHGYTF
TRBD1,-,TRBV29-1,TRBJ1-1,TGCAGCGTTGAAGGGACAGGAGGGACGAACACTGAAGCTTTCTTT,CSVEGTGGTNTEAFF
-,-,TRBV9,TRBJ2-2,TGTGCCAGCAGCGTAGAAGTAGCGGTGACGAACACCGGGGAGCTGTTTTTT,CASSVEVAVTNTGELFF
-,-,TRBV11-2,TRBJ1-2,TGTGCCAGCAGTCCTGGACAGTCCTATGGCTACACCTTC,CASSPGQSYGYTF
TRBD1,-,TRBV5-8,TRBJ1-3,TGTGCCAGCAGCTGGCCGGGACAGGGGGCCTCTGGAAACACCATATATTTT,CASSWPGQGASGNTIYF
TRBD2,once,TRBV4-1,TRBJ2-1,TGCGCCAGCAGCCAAGAGAAACTAGCGGGAGGGGATGAGCAGTTCTTC,CASSQEKLAGGDEQFF
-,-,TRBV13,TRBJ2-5,TGTGCCAGCAGCTCCGAGTCGGCCGGGGAGACCCAGTACTTC,CASSSESAGETQYF
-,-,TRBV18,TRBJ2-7,TGTGCCAGCTCACAAGGACACAATTACGAGCAGTACTTC,CASSQGHNYEQYF